Shown below are 10 T cell receptor beta chains from a single sample sequenced in a study of regulatory T cells in long-lasting Graves disease. Investigators prepared the TCR beta libraries by applying iRepertoire HTBI primers and Arm-PCR of CDR3 regions. TCRdb re-analysed the multiplex PCR reads in MiXCR, keeping a single row per CDR3 protein. The sample records 200,000 to 250,000 distinct CDR3 sequences, roughly 19% being singletons. The time point was: newly diagnosed GD, antithyroid drugs for less than 3 months. The TCR library was made from RNA extracted from PBMCs. This same sample was also taken into another study, of T cells in Graves' hyperthyroidism and ophthalmopathy.

Sample: peripheral blood mononuclear cells (PBMCs), taken at new diagnosis, from a patient treated with antithyroid drugs. These receptors came from a woman aged 30 to 39 with Graves disease.

In this sample, this clonotype turned up many times. The V call is TRBV15, the J call TRBJ2-5, with a tentative D call TRBD2 (7 bases). CDR3 length: 14 amino acids. Trimming took off 3 bases at V and 5 bases at J, with 13 bases between the two ends. Germline CDR1 is LNHNV and CDR2 is YYDKDF (reference sequence). CDR3 protein: CATSRGGAGETQYF. CDR3 sequence (DNA): TGTGCCACCAGCAGGGGGGGGGCTGGGGAGACCCAGTACTTC.

This clonotype was recorded many times. This chain connects TRBV4-1 to TRBJ2-5, with TRBD1 matching over 7 bases. Unmatched junction bases numbered 9, after V lost 0 bases and J lost 2 bases. The germline V gene has CDR1 MGHRA and CDR2 YSYEKL. The length of the CDR3 is 17 residues. DNA of the CDR3: TGCGCCAGCAGCCAAGAAATAGGGGGCATGGGGCAAGAGACCCAGTACTTC. This codes for CASSQEIGGMGQETQYF.

This clonotype was seen at least ten times. CDR3 DNA: TGTGCCAGCAGCTTGGCCGGACGGCAGTTCTTC. Translation gives CASSLAGRQFF. The chain couples TRBV5-4 to TRBJ2-1; D not certain. Germline V gene data show CDR1 as SGHNT and CDR2 as YYREEE (reference sequence). This CDR3 is built from 11 residues. Trimming left V 0 bases short and J 12 bases short, with 7 bases between.

This clonotype was seen ten or more times. The rearrangement uses TRBV12-3 or TRBV12-4 and TRBJ1-1; D uncertain. Trimming stripped 3 bases from V and 1 base from J, with 9 bases between. This CDR3 spans 14 amino acids. The CDR3 bases are TGTGCCAGCAGTTTCAGACTGGAGAACACTGAAGCTTTCTTT. This gives the protein CASSFRLENTEAFF.

In DNA form, the CDR3 reads TGTGCCAGCAGCCAAGATCTTGGGACAGGGGGCACTAATGAAAAACTGTTTTTT. Its translation: CASSQDLGTGGTNEKLFF. The chain joins TRBV4-2 to TRBJ1-4; 12 bases are shared with TRBD1. The V segment lost 0 bases and the J segment 2 bases; nucleotides outside the gene matches: 4. Germline V lookup: CDR1 LGHNA, CDR2 YNFKEQ. The length of the CDR3 is 18 residues.

This clonotype was counted between two and nine times. The rearrangement uses TRBV7-9 and TRBJ1-1; 7 bases map to TRBD1. Germline V lookup: CDR1 SEHNR, CDR2 FQNEAQ (reference sequence). The CDR3 spans 15 residues. Trimming took 3 bases from V and 0 from J; bases not matched to a gene: 4. The CDR3 loop reads CASSFLGTVNTEAFF. The CDR3, as DNA: TGTGCCAGCAGCTTCTTGGGGACAGTGAACACTGAAGCTTTCTTT.

The genes are TRBV19 and TRBJ1-1, with D possibly matching TRBD1 (5 bases). The length of the CDR3 is 18 residues. CDR1 is LNHDA and CDR2 is SQIVND in the germline V gene (reference sequence). The V end lost 2 bases, the J end lost 1 base, and 20 bases lay between the germline ends. CDR3 residues: CASSIKVAGWGKNTEAFF. The CDR3 bases are TGTGCCAGTAGTATAAAGGTGGCAGGGTGGGGGAAGAACACTGAAGCTTTCTTT. The variable domain in full, with the rest retrieved from reference TRBV19 and TRBJ1-1, is DGGITQSPKYLFRKEGQNVTLSCEQNLNHDAMYWYRQDPGQGLRLIYYSQIVNDFQKGDIAEGYSVSREKKESFPLTVTSAQKNPTAFYLCASSIKVAGWGKNTEAFFGQGTRLTVV.

This clonotype showed up just a few times. V is TRBV28 and J is TRBJ1-4; unclear D gene. The CDR3 sequence is 14 residues long. Trimming stripped 2 bases from V and 13 bases from J, with 17 bases between. Germline loops: CDR1 MDHEN, CDR2 SYDVKM. CDR3: CASSLETPSGRLFF. The CDR3 DNA is TGTGCCAGCAGTTTAGAGACCCCCTCGGGGAGACTGTTTTTT.

There are a few counts of this clonotype. It differs at one base from a far larger clone, so likely a read error. The chain has TRBV12-3 or TRBV12-4 and TRBJ2-5; 7 nucleotides agree with TRBD1. With V trimmed by 6 bases and J by 2 bases, 6 bases remained unmatched. The CDR3 contains 14 residues. The CDR3 is CASSQRDSQETQYF. Written as DNA, the CDR3 is TGTGCCAGCAGCCAACGGGACAGTCAAGAGACCCAGTACTTC.

There are many counts of this clonotype. The rearrangement uses TRBV6-1 and TRBJ2-7, with 7 positions matching TRBD1. This CDR3 region has 14 residues. Germline CDR1 reads MNHNS; CDR2 reads SASEGT. The J segment lost 5 bases and the V segment lost 6 bases, leaving 10 bases of the junction unmatched. CDR3 coding DNA: TGTGCCAGCAGGCCCACAGGGGAAAGAGACGAGCAGTACTTC. Translated, it gives CASRPTGERDEQYF.